These 15 T cell receptor beta chains were sequenced from one sample in a study of Graves' ophthalmopathy and Graves' hyperthyroidism. Amplification of TCR beta CDR3 regions used RNA transcripts. HTBI-primed first-round RT-PCR preceded second-round multiplex PCR. Each CDR3 protein is one row after TCRdb ran MiXCR on the multiplex PCR reads. The sample consists of about 700,000 distinct CDR3 sequences, roughly 41% of them appearing once. Material: peripheral blood. All receptors derive from an adult man with Graves' ophthalmopathy.

This clonotype was detected only a few times. This chain uses TRBV12-3 or TRBV12-4 with TRBJ2-7; D perhaps matches TRBD1 (5 bases). V lost 1 base, J lost 4 bases, and 14 bases lay in between. The CDR3 is 15 residues long. CDR3 amino acids: CASSLERGDNYEQYF. CDR3 nucleotide sequence: TGTGCCAGCAGTTTAGAAAGGGGTGACAATTACGAGCAGTACTTC.

In this sample, this clonotype turned up once. Germline is not matched at one junction end, which may reflect a read error. The V and J genes are TRBV10-3 and TRBJ1-2; D is possibly TRBD1 (6 bases). Per germline, CDR1 ENHRY and CDR2 SYGVKD. The length of the CDR3 is 17 residues. The CDR3 DNA reads as TGTGCCAGCAGTGAACCCGTCTCAGCAGTCCGGGACATCGACTACACCTTC. It translates to CASSEPVSAVRDIDYTF.

Notes on this clonotype: The junction shows a germline mismatch at one end, possibly a read error. The V gene is TRBV10-3, the J gene TRBJ1-2; D is possibly TRBD1 (5 bases). CDR1 ENHRY and CDR2 SYGVKD come from the germline V gene. This CDR3 has 16 residues. The CDR3 nucleotides read TGTGCCAGCAGTCAAGGGCCAGGGCGCATTTCCTATGGCTACACCTTC. Its protein is CASSQGPGRISYGYTF.

This clonotype was observed at least ten times. This CDR3 is CASNGGVRVNEQYF. The CDR3 coding sequence is TGTGCCAGCAACGGTGGAGTGAGAGTGAACGAGCAGTACTTC. This chain links TRBV19 with TRBJ2-7; D is unresolved. The CDR3 is made up of 14 amino acids. Trimming left V 9 bases short and J 5 bases short, with 20 bases between. CDR1 is LNHDA and CDR2 is SQIVND in the germline V gene (reference sequence).

This sequence joins TRBV29-1 and TRBJ1-2, with 11 bases fitting TRBD1. The germline gives CDR1 SQVTM, CDR2 ANQGSEA. This CDR3 comprises 14 residues. V shed 3 bases and J 4 bases; nucleotides not matched to a gene: 4. CDR3 loop: CSVEDRGQGYGYTF. The CDR3 DNA follows: TGCAGCGTTGAGGACAGGGGGCAGGGCTATGGCTACACCTTC.

The chain is built from TRBV4-1 and TRBJ2-2; D possibly matches TRBD1 or TRBD2 (6 bases each). The CDR3 totals 17 residues. The V gene lost 1 base and the J gene lost 5 bases, with 17 bases spanning the gap. Looked up from germline, CDR1 is MGHRA and CDR2 is YSYEKL. The CDR3 spells CASSQVHRRGVTGELFF. The CDR3 region has the DNA TGCGCCAGCAGCCAAGTTCATCGTAGGGGGGTTACCGGGGAGCTGTTTTTT.

About this clonotype: At one of its ends the junction is not consistent with the germline gene, which may arise from a read error. The chain combines TRBV10-3 with TRBJ1-4, with 8 positions matching TRBD1. The CDR3 has 19 amino acids. Per the germline V gene, CDR1 is ENHRY and CDR2 is SYGVKD. CDR3: CAIGETRTGIEVVDEKLFF. The CDR3, as DNA: TGTGCCATCGGTGAAACCCGGACAGGGATTGAAGTTGTAGACGAAAAACTGTTTTTT.

This clonotype was counted ten times or more. Germline is not matched at one junction end, which may reflect a read error. The DNA of the CDR3 is TGTGCCAGCAGCTTAAGTTCCTCTGGAAACACCATATATTTT. Protein product: CASSLSSSGNTIYF. The rearrangement uses TRBV5-1 and TRBJ1-3; no clear D gene. This CDR3 is 14 amino acids long. Germline CDR1 and CDR2: SGHRS and YFSETQ.

V is TRBV5-8 and J is TRBJ2-7; tentative D call: TRBD1 (5 bases). The CDR3 length is 12 residues. Per germline, CDR1 SGHTS and CDR2 YDEGEE. The V end was cut by 2 bases, the J end by 6 bases, with 9 bases between. CDR3 nucleotides: TGTGCCAGCAGCTTCGCTAGGGGCGAGCAGTACTTC. Translating gives CASSFARGEQYF.

This clonotype was recorded at least ten times. The chain employs TRBV2 and TRBJ1-1; D not resolved. The V gene lost 4 bases and the J gene lost 3 bases, with 9 bases spanning the gap. The CDR3 is 13 residues long. Germline lookup yields CDR1 SNHLY and CDR2 FYNNEI. The CDR3 DNA reads TGTGCCAGCAGTGCAGAACGGGACACTGAAGCTTTCTTT. This sequence encodes CASSAERDTEAFF.

The table lists this clonotype with many counts. The chain links TRBV19 to TRBJ1-6; tentatively, D is TRBD1 (5 bases). CDR3 size: 15 residues. The germline gives CDR1 LNHDA, CDR2 SQIVND (reference sequence). Trimming left V 1 base short and J 5 bases short, with 9 bases between. This CDR3 reads CASSIARGDNSPLHF. CDR3 DNA: TGTGCCAGTAGTATAGCACGGGGCGATAATTCACCCCTCCACTTT. Full variable domain (outside the CDR3, taken from reference TRBV19 and TRBJ1-6): DGGITQSPKYLFRKEGQNVTLSCEQNLNHDAMYWYRQDPGQGLRLIYYSQIVNDFQKGDIAEGYSVSREKKESFPLTVTSAQKNPTAFYLCASSIARGDNSPLHFGNGTRLTVT.

This clonotype was detected only a few times. This chain joins TRBV19 and TRBJ1-1; 8 bases agree with TRBD1. J gave up 1 base and V 7 bases, and 5 bases lay outside the gene matches. This CDR3 is 14 amino acids long. Germline lookup yields CDR1 LNHDA and CDR2 SQIVND (reference sequence). The CDR3, as DNA: TGTGCCAGTATTCTTACAGGGGGGAACACTGAAGCTTTCTTT. This encodes CASILTGGNTEAFF. Supplemented by reference TRBV19 and TRBJ1-1, the full variable domain reads DGGITQSPKYLFRKEGQNVTLSCEQNLNHDAMYWYRQDPGQGLRLIYYSQIVNDFQKGDIAEGYSVSREKKESFPLTVTSAQKNPTAFYLCASILTGGNTEAFFGQGTRLTVV.

Ten or more counts support this clonotype. The chain employs TRBV6-6 and TRBJ1-5; D remains unclear. The CDR3 has 11 amino acids. Germline V gives CDR1 MNHNY, CDR2 SVGAGI (reference sequence). The germline V and J ends were trimmed by 2 bases and 14 bases, with 10 bases remaining between them. The CDR3 region is CASSYGQEEHF. CDR3 DNA: TGTGCCAGCAGTTACGGGCAGGAAGAGCATTTT.

The count of this clonotype is one. This chain uses TRBV25-1 with TRBJ1-2; D may be TRBD1 (6 bases). Germline CDR1 reads MGHDK; CDR2 reads SYGVNS. This CDR3 comprises 13 residues. V was cut by 3 bases and J by 12 bases, with 17 bases left in between. The CDR3 protein is CASSESGDTGNTF. Written as DNA, the CDR3 is TGTGCCAGCAGTGAGTCAGGGGACACTGGAAACACCTTC.

J is TRBJ1-2 and V is TRBV6-2 or TRBV6-3, with TRBD1 identical over 8 bases. CDR1 is MNHEY and CDR2 is SVGEGT in the germline V gene. With 2 bases clipped from V and 4 bases from J, the junction kept 3 bases outside the gene matches. The CDR3 length is 14 residues. The CDR3 sequence is CASSYPGGIYGYTF. The CDR3 DNA sequence: TGTGCCAGCAGTTACCCAGGGGGCATCTATGGCTACACCTTC.